The next 20 T cell receptor beta chains were all read from a single sample in a study of beta chain features in type 1 diabetes. Findings of the study overall: Researchers report that Type 1 diabetes patients had moderately but significantly shorter TCRB CDR3s across all four CD4+ subsets.

Antigens of these TCRs are unknown. Isolated RNA was reverse transcribed in full, so expressed TCRB transcripts were sequenced. Profiling relied on immunoSEQ multiplex PCR, and the TCRdb table lists in-frame clones only, not all of them. This sample has 630,000 or so clones, with more than 13% found just once. Sequences were obtained from naive CD4+ T cells from blood. These receptors were taken from a man between 18 and 35 years old with type 1 diabetes.

The chain recombines TRBV6-1 with TRBJ1-5, with no clear D. The length of the CDR3 is 13 residues. Germline V gene lookup returns CDR1 MNHNS and CDR2 SASEGT. V shed 6 bases and J shed 5 bases, with 11 bases lying between them. CDR3 coding DNA: TGTGCCAGCAGCACGGGTCGTGATCAGCCCCAGCATTTT. Protein product: CASSTGRDQPQHF.

The J gene is TRBJ2-3, the V gene TRBV11-3, with TRBD1 matching 8 bases. Trimming at V came to 5 bases and at J to 4 bases, leaving 2 bases not matched to a gene. CDR3 length: 13 amino acids. The V gene's germline CDR1 is SGHNT and CDR2 YENEEA. The CDR3 bases are TGTGCCAGCAGCGCACAGGGGGCAGATACGCAGTATTTT. Amino acids: CASSAQGADTQYF.

This clone occurred a few times. The chain uses TRBV10-3 and TRBJ2-7; D perhaps matches TRBD2 (5 bases). Germline lookup yields CDR1 ENHRY and CDR2 SYGVKD. Deletions cut 0 bases from V and 3 bases from J, with 12 bases between. This CDR3 spans 15 amino acids. The CDR3 nucleotides are TGTGCCATCAGTGAGTCGATTGTTCGGGGCTACGAGCAGTACTTC. It yields the protein CAISESIVRGYEQYF.

The chain combines TRBV28 with TRBJ2-7; D unclear. Germline V gene sequence: CDR1 MDHEN, CDR2 SYDVKM. Trimming cost V 4 bases and J 7 bases, with 11 bases left between them. CDR3 size: 12 residues. The CDR3 sequence: CASSSSGREQYF. In DNA, the CDR3 is TGTGCCAGCAGTTCTTCCGGGCGTGAGCAGTACTTC.

This clone was recorded a few times. CDR3 nucleotides: TGTGCCAGCTCACCAGGGTTGACGATCGTAGGAGAGCAGTACTTC. Amino acids: CASSPGLTIVGEQYF. The genes are TRBV18 and TRBJ2-7; D unresolved. CDR3 length: 15 amino acids. Germline CDR1 and CDR2: KGHSH and LQKENI. Trimming took off 2 bases at V and 7 bases at J, with 18 bases between the two ends. Together with reference TRBV18 and TRBJ2-7, the CDR3 gives the full variable domain: NAGVMQNPRHLVRRRGQEARLRCSPMKGHSHVYWYRQLPEEGLKFMVYLQKENIIDESGMPKERFSAEFPKEGPSILRIQQVVRGDSAAYFCASSPGLTIVGEQYFGPGTRLTVT.

This clone occurred a few times. The CDR3 DNA sequence: TGTGCCAGCAGCTTAAGCAGGGGCTCAAGCTCCTACAATGAGCAGTTCTTC. This codes for CASSLSRGSSSYNEQFF. The chain carries TRBV7-9 and TRBJ2-1, with D perhaps TRBD1 (6 bases). Germline CDR1 SEHNR, CDR2 FQNEAQ (reference sequence). V lost 2 bases to trimming and J lost 0 bases, with 14 bases between them. The length of the CDR3 is 17 residues.

The rearrangement joins TRBV5-4 to TRBJ2-7, with 8 bases identical to TRBD1. Germline loops: CDR1 SGHNT, CDR2 YYREEE (reference sequence). The CDR3 extends over 15 amino acids. Trimming at V came to 0 bases and at J to 7 bases, leaving 9 bases not matched to a gene. The CDR3 DNA reads as TGTGCCAGCAGCTTGGGGGACAGGACTCCTTATGAGCAGTACTTC. Translating it yields CASSLGDRTPYEQYF.

The genes are TRBV10-3 and TRBJ1-3, with D unclear. CDR3 length: 16 amino acids. V was clipped by 7 bases and J by 0 bases, with 16 bases between them. Per the germline V gene, CDR1 is ENHRY and CDR2 is SYGVKD. Here the CDR3 DNA reads TGTGCCATCACTGGGAGGGTTACAAGCTCTGGAAACACCATATATTTT. This codes for CAITGRVTSSGNTIYF.

This clone was recorded a few times. V gene TRBV19 combines with J gene TRBJ2-1, with 8 positions matching TRBD1. The V segment lost 5 bases and the J segment 5 bases; nucleotides outside the gene matches: 8. The V gene's germline CDR1 is LNHDA and CDR2 SQIVND (reference sequence). The CDR3 runs 15 residues. In DNA, the CDR3 is TGTGCCAGTAGTGCCCCAGGGGGCAGCGACAATGAGCAGTTCTTC. Its protein product is CASSAPGGSDNEQFF.

The V call is TRBV28, the J call TRBJ2-5; D gene uncertain. Deletions cut 8 bases from V and 0 bases from J, with 7 bases between. Germline CDR1 MDHEN, CDR2 SYDVKM. This CDR3 has 12 residues. The CDR3 loop reads CASLGNQETQYF. The CDR3 DNA reads as TGTGCCAGCTTGGGGAACCAAGAGACCCAGTACTTC.

The J gene is TRBJ1-5, the V gene TRBV6-5; D is ambiguous. CDR3 length: 14 amino acids. Germline-derived CDR1 and CDR2 are MNHEY and SVGAGI. The V and J ends lost 1 base and 1 base respectively, with 5 bases between them. The CDR3 DNA reads as TGTGCCAGCAGTTACTTGGGGAGCAATCAGCCCCAGCATTTT. It is translated as CASSYLGSNQPQHF.

J is TRBJ2-5 and V is TRBV6-5; D perhaps matches TRBD1 (5 bases). The DNA end is more similar to TRBJ2-7, so the J call may be wrong. The germline V gene has CDR1 MNHEY and CDR2 SVGAGI. The CDR3 has 13 residues. The CDR3 coding sequence is TGTGCCAGCAGGGAAGGGGATAGGTACGAGCAGTACTTC. This translates into CASREGDRYEQYF.

About this clone: This CDR3 is also generated by other DNA sequences in the sample. The chain combines TRBV5-1 with TRBJ2-7; D is unresolved. The CDR3 runs to 11 residues. V gave up 3 bases and J gave up 0 bases, with 1 base separating them. The germline V gene encodes CDR1 SGHRS and CDR2 YFSETQ. CDR3 residues: CASSSSYEQYF. For the CDR3, the DNA is TGCGCCAGCAGCTCCTCCTACGAGCAGTACTTC.

As to this clone: At one of its ends the junction is not consistent with the germline gene, which may arise from a read error. CDR3 nucleotide sequence: TGTGCTAGCAGCCCCGGCTCACAGTTCTTC. Translation gives CASSPGSQFF. J is TRBJ2-1 and V is TRBV7-7; the D is unclear. Germline V CDR1 and CDR2: SSHAT, FNYEAQ (reference sequence). The CDR3 extends over 10 amino acids.

J is TRBJ1-2 and V is TRBV30, with TRBD1 matching over 7 bases. The CDR3 runs to 13 residues. The germline V gene has CDR1 GTSNPN and CDR2 SVGIG (reference sequence). Trimming at V came to 5 bases and at J to 4 bases, leaving 7 bases not matched to a gene. CDR3 sequence: CAWSGQDFYGYTF. Here the CDR3 DNA reads TGTGCCTGGTCCGGACAGGACTTCTATGGCTACACCTTC.

The genes are TRBV27 and TRBJ2-1; D ambiguous. Germline V gene data show CDR1 as MNHEY and CDR2 as SMNVEV (reference sequence). Trimming stripped 8 bases from V and 5 bases from J, with 10 bases between. The CDR3 covers 12 residues. This CDR3 reads CASSRPDNEQFF. For the CDR3, the DNA is TGTGCCAGCTCGCGACCAGACAATGAGCAGTTCTTC.

This clone was detected only a few times. The chain is built from TRBV27 and TRBJ1-1, with D hard to call. The CDR3 spans 16 residues. V was trimmed by 7 bases and J by 0 bases, leaving 18 bases between them. Looked up from germline, CDR1 is MNHEY and CDR2 is SMNVEV (reference sequence). The CDR3 bases are TGTGCCAGCACCCAAGGCATCGGGGAGTTGAACACTGAAGCTTTCTTT. Residues: CASTQGIGELNTEAFF.

This clone was seen many times. This chain's CDR3 is CASSVSRGDTQYF. Written as DNA, the CDR3 is TGTGCCAGCAGTGTCTCCAGGGGGGATACGCAGTATTTT. This chain joins TRBV2 and TRBJ2-3; 7 bases map to TRBD1. This CDR3 is 13 amino acids long. The V gene end was trimmed by 4 bases and the J gene end by 6 bases; junction bases not matched to a gene: 4. CDR1 and CDR2 (germline): SNHLY, FYNNEI.

This clone was picked up a small number of times. The gene calls are TRBV25-1 and TRBJ2-7, with 11 positions matching TRBD2. CDR1 is MGHDK and CDR2 is SYGVNS in the germline V gene. This CDR3 region has 14 residues. V trimming: 8 bases; J trimming: 4 bases; junction bases outside the gene matches: 7. CDR3 sequence: CASAELAGVYEQYF. The CDR3 nucleotides are TGTGCCAGCGCCGAACTAGCGGGGGTTTACGAGCAGTACTTC.

This clone came up a few times. J is TRBJ2-7 and V is TRBV2; TRBD2 is a possible D gene (5 bases). The V end lost 5 bases, the J end lost 3 bases, and 8 bases lay between the germline ends. The length of the CDR3 is 12 residues. The germline V gene has CDR1 SNHLY and CDR2 FYNNEI. CDR3 residues: CASSPSLYEQYF. As DNA, the CDR3 is TGTGCCAGCAGTCCTAGCCTCTACGAGCAGTACTTC.